The 18 T cell receptor beta chains presented below share a single source sample, sequenced in a study of human T cells and chemical hapten exposure. Time point: patch test 1, 2 weeks after DPC sensitization. As for treatment: therapeutic diphenylcyclopropenone sensitization with weekly scalp DPC. One entry per CDR3 protein results from TCRdb running MiXCR on the RACE reads. The profile shows about 380,000 distinct CDR3 sequences, more than 4.5% of them singletons. The material sequenced was whole blood, taken in connection with sensitization to the hapten diphenylcyclopropenone (DPC). These TCRs come from a woman aged 45 to 65 with alopecia areata. Some clones in this sample may be carry-over from other donors' samples.

Ten or more counts support this clonotype. The CDR3 nucleotides read TGTGCCAGCAGTCCACGTACTAGCTTCGAAGGCGATGAGCAGTTCTTC. Its protein product is CASSPRTSFEGDEQFF. The chain is built from TRBV12-3 or TRBV12-4 and TRBJ2-1; a possible D gene is TRBD2 (6 bases). Trimming pared 5 bases from V and 8 bases from J, leaving 22 bases between. There are 16 residues in the CDR3.

This chain links TRBV7-2 with TRBJ1-1; the D gene is possibly TRBD1 (5 bases). CDR1 is SGHTA and CDR2 is FQGNSA in the germline V gene. Between the trimmed V and J ends, which lost 5 bases and 4 bases, there was a span of 17 bases. CDR3 size: 15 residues. CDR3 DNA sequence: TGTGCCAGCAGCCCCCGGGGCGGGGGAGGCACTGAAGCTTTCTTT. Translated: CASSPRGGGGTEAFF.

This clonotype was picked up many times. This chain uses TRBV6-1 with TRBJ2-3; D remains unclear. In germline, CDR1 is MNHNS, CDR2 SASEGT. This CDR3 region has 15 residues. V lost 5 bases and J 0 bases, leaving 12 bases between the germline ends. CDR3 in amino acids: CASSMWTDSTDTQYF. For the CDR3, the DNA is TGTGCCAGCAGTATGTGGACGGATAGCACAGATACGCAGTATTTT.

This clonotype was detected ten times or more. CDR3: CASSWDSSNQPQHF. CDR3 DNA sequence: TGTGCCAGCAGCTGGGACAGCAGCAATCAGCCCCAGCATTTT. The chain has TRBV7-9 and TRBJ1-5; TRBD1 agrees at 7 bases. CDR3 length equals 14 residues. Germline trimming cut 4 bases from V and 1 base from J; bases unmatched to any gene: 1. Germline V gives CDR1 SEHNR, CDR2 FQNEAQ (reference sequence).

With respect to this clonotype: A much more abundant neighbour one base away suggests this may be a read error. The chain links TRBV5-1 to TRBJ1-1, with D possibly being TRBD1 (6 bases). Germline loops: CDR1 SGHRS, CDR2 YFSETQ. Trimming removed 0 bases from V and 0 bases from J, with 9 bases in between. The CDR3 is made up of 15 amino acids. The CDR3 sequence: CASSLGDTMNTEAFF. The CDR3 DNA reads TGCGCCAGCAGCTTGGGGGACACCATGAACACTGAAGCTTTCTTT.

In this sample, this clonotype turned up many times. This sequence joins TRBV3-1 and TRBJ1-2, with 9 bases lining up with TRBD1. The ends lost 1 base at V and 6 bases at J; junction bases unmatched: 9. This CDR3 has 16 amino acids. The germline CDR1 and CDR2 sequences are LGHDT and YNNKEL (reference sequence). The CDR3 sequence is CASSQVADRGPNGYTF. As DNA, the CDR3 is TGTGCCAGCAGCCAAGTAGCGGACAGGGGCCCCAATGGCTACACCTTC.

J is TRBJ2-3 and V is TRBV10-1; 7 bases match TRBD2. V shed 3 bases and J 1 base; nucleotides not matched to a gene: 7. The germline V gene encodes CDR1 WNHNN and CDR2 SYGVQD (reference sequence). The CDR3 runs to 16 residues. CDR3 in DNA: TGCGCCAGCAGTGAATCCGGCGCGGGGGGCACAGATACGCAGTATTTT. Amino acid sequence: CASSESGAGGTDTQYF.

This clonotype occurred many times. The rearrangement uses TRBV7-8 and TRBJ1-5; D perhaps matches TRBD1 (5 bases). Germline V gene lookup returns CDR1 SGHVS and CDR2 FQNEAQ. The germline V and J ends were trimmed by 7 bases and 2 bases, with 15 bases remaining between them. The length of the CDR3 is 15 residues. The CDR3 nucleotides are TGTGCCAGCAACACGGGGGACGGACGCAATCAGCCCCAGCATTTT. Translation: CASNTGDGRNQPQHF. Using reference TRBV7-8 and TRBJ1-5 for the parts outside the CDR3, the full variable domain is GAGVSQSPRYKVAKRGQDVALRCDPISGHVSLFWYQQALGQGPEFLTYFQNEAQLDKSGLPSDRFFAERPEGSVSTLKIQRTQQEDSAVYLCASNTGDGRNQPQHFGDGTRLSIL.

This clonotype was picked up a small number of times. This chain uses TRBV6-1 with TRBJ1-4; no reliable D call. Germline-derived CDR1 and CDR2 are MNHNS and SASEGT. The CDR3 runs to 15 residues. V lost 6 bases to trimming and J lost 0 bases, with 11 bases between them. Here the CDR3 reads CASRPEAATNEKLFF. CDR3 coding DNA: TGTGCCAGCAGGCCCGAGGCGGCAACTAATGAAAAACTGTTTTTT.

V is TRBV29-1 and J is TRBJ1-1, with D perhaps matching TRBD1 (5 bases). This CDR3 spans 12 amino acids. The V gene lost 6 bases and the J gene lost 7 bases, with 15 bases spanning the gap. CDR1 and CDR2 from the germline V gene are SQVTM and ANQGSEA. As DNA, the CDR3 is TGCAGCGTCGCCGGGGGAGGCAGTGAAGCTTTCTTT. Protein product: CSVAGGGSEAFF.

This clonotype was counted ten times or more. The chain recombines TRBV28 with TRBJ1-1, with D unclear. The germline V and J ends were trimmed by 5 bases and 7 bases, with 11 bases remaining between them. The germline V gene encodes CDR1 MDHEN and CDR2 SYDVKM. This CDR3 is built from 12 residues. CDR3 in amino acids: CASSPPGFEAFF. As DNA, the CDR3 is TGTGCCAGCAGTCCCCCCGGTTTTGAAGCTTTCTTT.

This clonotype was found many times. The V and J genes are TRBV29-1 and TRBJ2-1; 8 bases fit TRBD1. CDR1 is SQVTM and CDR2 is ANQGSEA in the germline V gene. The V gene end was trimmed by 1 base and the J gene end by 7 bases; junction bases not matched to a gene: 18. The CDR3 covers 18 residues. CDR3 in DNA: TGCAGCGTTGAAGGGACCTTCAAGAGCCAGGGGGCCCAAAATGAGCAGTTCTTC. This sequence encodes CSVEGTFKSQGAQNEQFF.

This chain uses TRBV5-6 with TRBJ1-3; D remains ambiguous. The V gene lost 2 bases and the J gene lost 0 bases, with 12 bases spanning the gap. The CDR3 totals 16 residues. CDR1 and CDR2 (germline): SGHDT, YYEEEE. CDR3 sequence reads: CASSFLPESSGNTIYF. The CDR3 nucleotides read TGTGCCAGCAGCTTCTTGCCCGAGAGCTCTGGAAACACCATATATTTT.

The chain uses TRBV4-2 and TRBJ2-3; no definite D call. The CDR3 consists of 13 residues. V lost 1 base, J lost 5 bases, and 7 bases lay in between. Germline CDR1 LGHNA, CDR2 YNFKEQ. CDR3 amino acids: CASSQGDGDTQYF. The CDR3 coding sequence is TGTGCCAGCAGCCAAGGGGATGGAGATACGCAGTATTTT.

This clonotype was observed many times. The J gene is TRBJ2-6, the V gene TRBV19, with TRBD1 as a possible D gene (6 bases). The CDR3 has 15 residues. V lost 5 bases and J 2 bases, leaving 10 bases between the germline ends. Per germline, CDR1 LNHDA and CDR2 SQIVND (reference sequence). CDR3 sequence reads: CASSVRGTGANVLTF. The CDR3, as DNA: TGTGCCAGTAGTGTCAGGGGAACTGGGGCCAACGTCCTGACTTTC.

This chain uses TRBV4-3 with TRBJ2-3; D is unclear. V was pared by 0 bases and J by 4 bases, with 8 bases between. CDR1 and CDR2 (germline): LGHNA, YSLEER. The CDR3 has 14 amino acids. This CDR3 reads CASSQESYPDTQYF. CDR3 bases: TGCGCCAGCAGCCAAGAATCGTATCCAGATACGCAGTATTTT.

This sequence joins TRBV20-1 and TRBJ2-3, with 9 bases aligning to TRBD2. In germline, CDR1 is DFQATT, CDR2 SNEGSKA (reference sequence). The CDR3 loop spans 19 amino acids. The J segment lost 0 bases and the V segment lost 0 bases, leaving 13 bases of the junction unmatched. The CDR3 sequence: CSARDQGPLAGFSTDTQYF. The DNA of the CDR3 is TGCAGTGCTAGAGATCAGGGTCCGCTAGCGGGATTTAGCACAGATACGCAGTATTTT.

This clonotype was counted ten times or more. The chain employs TRBV24-1 and TRBJ1-2; D unclear. CDR1 and CDR2 (germline): KGHDR, SFDVKD. This CDR3 has 13 amino acids. Trimming pared 2 bases from V and 5 bases from J, leaving 8 bases between. The DNA of the CDR3 is TGTGCCACCAGTGATTACGCGGGATATGGCTACACCTTC. It translates to CATSDYAGYGYTF.